This T cell receptor (beta chain) emerged from a study of regulatory T cells in long-lasting Graves disease. This CDR3 is 12 amino acids long. The V end lost 6 bases, the J end lost 7 bases, and 10 bases lay between the germline ends. Germline V gives CDR1 MDHEN, CDR2 SYDVKM. This clonotype appeared many times. The target antigen is unknown. Whole-study results and caveats: Persistent disease showed a preference for TRBV28, TRBJ1-2 and TRBJ2-5. The number of shared public clonotypes was higher in persistent patients (2,741) than new patients (over 900). Thyroid tissue was not sampled; only peripheral blood was.

The time point is: persistent/refractory GD, antithyroid drugs over 5 years with positive TRAb. Researchers made the TCR library from RNA that was extracted from PBMCs. Building the TCR beta libraries relied on iRepertoire HTBI primers, and CDR3 regions underwent Arm-PCR. TCRdb passed the multiplex PCR reads through MiXCR, listing each CDR3 protein once. This sample has a few hundred thousand distinct CDR3 sequences, with more than 20% found just once. The sequenced sample was peripheral blood mononuclear cells (PBMCs), obtained when the disease was refractory, from a patient treated with antithyroid drugs. This rearrangement joins TRBV28 to TRBJ1-5; D uncertain. The TCR originated in a female donor with Graves disease. This CDR3 reads CASRTTSQPQHF. The CDR3 region has the DNA TGTGCCAGCAGGACGACAAGCCAGCCCCAGCATTTT.